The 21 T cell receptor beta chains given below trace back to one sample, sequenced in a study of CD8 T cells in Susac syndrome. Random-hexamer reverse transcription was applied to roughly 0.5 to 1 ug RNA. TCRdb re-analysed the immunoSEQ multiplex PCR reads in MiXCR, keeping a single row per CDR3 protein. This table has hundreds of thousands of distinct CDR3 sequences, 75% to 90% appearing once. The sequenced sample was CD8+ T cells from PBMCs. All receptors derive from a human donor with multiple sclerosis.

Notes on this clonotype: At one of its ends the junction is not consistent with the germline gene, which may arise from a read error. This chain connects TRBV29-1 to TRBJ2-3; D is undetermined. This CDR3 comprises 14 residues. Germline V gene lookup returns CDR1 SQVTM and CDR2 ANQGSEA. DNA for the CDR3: TGCAGCGTTGAATTGGGTAGTTGGGCAGATACGCAGTTTTTT. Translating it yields CSVELGSWADTQFF.

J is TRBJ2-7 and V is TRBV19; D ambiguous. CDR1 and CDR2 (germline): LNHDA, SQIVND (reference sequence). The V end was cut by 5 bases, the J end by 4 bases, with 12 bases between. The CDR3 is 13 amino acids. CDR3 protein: CASSAGVGYEQYF. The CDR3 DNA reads TGTGCCAGTAGTGCAGGAGTTGGATACGAGCAGTACTTC.

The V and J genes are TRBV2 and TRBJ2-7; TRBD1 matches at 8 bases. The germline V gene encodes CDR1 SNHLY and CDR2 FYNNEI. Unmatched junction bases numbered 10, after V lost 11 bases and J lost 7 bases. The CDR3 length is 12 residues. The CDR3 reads CAGDRGAGEQYF. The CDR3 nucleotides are TGTGCCGGCGACAGGGGCGCGGGGGAGCAGTACTTC.

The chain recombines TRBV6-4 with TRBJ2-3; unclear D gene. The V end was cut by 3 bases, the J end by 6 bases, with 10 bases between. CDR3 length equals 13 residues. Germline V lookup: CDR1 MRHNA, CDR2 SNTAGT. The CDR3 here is CASSEGLWDTQYF. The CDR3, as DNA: TGTGCCAGCAGTGAGGGGTTGTGGGATACGCAGTATTTT.

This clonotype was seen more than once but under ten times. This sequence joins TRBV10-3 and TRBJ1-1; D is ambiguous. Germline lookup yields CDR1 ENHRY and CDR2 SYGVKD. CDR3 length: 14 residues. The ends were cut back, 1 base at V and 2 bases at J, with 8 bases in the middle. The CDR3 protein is CAISEWATNTEAFF. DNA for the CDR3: TGTGCCATCAGTGAGTGGGCAACTAACACTGAAGCTTTCTTT.

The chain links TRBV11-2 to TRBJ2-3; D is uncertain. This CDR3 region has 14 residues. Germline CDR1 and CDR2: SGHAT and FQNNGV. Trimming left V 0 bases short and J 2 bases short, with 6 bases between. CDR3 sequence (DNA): TGTGCCAGCAGCTTAGATGTAGACACAGATACGCAGTATTTT. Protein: CASSLDVDTDTQYF.

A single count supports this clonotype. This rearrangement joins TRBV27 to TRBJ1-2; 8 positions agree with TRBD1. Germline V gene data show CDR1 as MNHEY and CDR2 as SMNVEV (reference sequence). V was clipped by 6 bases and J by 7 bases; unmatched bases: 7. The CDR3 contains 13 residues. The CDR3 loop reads CASRPTGGIGYTF. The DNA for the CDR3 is TGTGCCAGCAGACCCACAGGGGGTATTGGCTACACCTTC.

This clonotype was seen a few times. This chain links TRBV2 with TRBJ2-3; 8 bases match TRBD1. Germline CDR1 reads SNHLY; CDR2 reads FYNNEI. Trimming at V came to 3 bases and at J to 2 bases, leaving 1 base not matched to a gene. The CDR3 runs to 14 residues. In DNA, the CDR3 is TGTGCCAGCAGTGAGGACAGGGACACAGATACGCAGTATTTT. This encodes CASSEDRDTDTQYF.

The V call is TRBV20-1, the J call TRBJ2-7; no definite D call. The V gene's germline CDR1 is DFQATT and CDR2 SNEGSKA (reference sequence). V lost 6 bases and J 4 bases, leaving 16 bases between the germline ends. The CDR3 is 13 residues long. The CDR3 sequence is CSAEVGNFYEQYF. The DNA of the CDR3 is TGCAGTGCCGAAGTAGGGAACTTTTACGAGCAGTACTTC.

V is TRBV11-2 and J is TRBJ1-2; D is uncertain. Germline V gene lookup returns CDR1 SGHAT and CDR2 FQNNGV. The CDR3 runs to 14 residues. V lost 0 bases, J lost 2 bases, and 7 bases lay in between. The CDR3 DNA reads TGTGCCAGCAGCTTAGACCCGGGAAACTATGGCTACACCTTC. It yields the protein CASSLDPGNYGYTF.

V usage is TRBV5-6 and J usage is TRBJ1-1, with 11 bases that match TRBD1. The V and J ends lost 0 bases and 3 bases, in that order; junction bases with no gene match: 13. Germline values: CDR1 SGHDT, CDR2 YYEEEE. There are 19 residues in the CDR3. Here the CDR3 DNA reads TGTGCCAGCAGCTTGGCCGGGGTTTGGACAGGGGGCCTGGACACTGAAGCTTTCTTT. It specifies CASSLAGVWTGGLDTEAFF.

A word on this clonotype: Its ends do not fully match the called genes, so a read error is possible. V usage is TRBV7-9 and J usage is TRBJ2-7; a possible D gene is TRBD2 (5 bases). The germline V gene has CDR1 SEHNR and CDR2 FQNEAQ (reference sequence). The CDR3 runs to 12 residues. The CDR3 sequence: CASSPGQPPGSF. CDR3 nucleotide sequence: TGTGCCAGCAGCCCGGGCCAACCCCCGGGGAGCTTC.

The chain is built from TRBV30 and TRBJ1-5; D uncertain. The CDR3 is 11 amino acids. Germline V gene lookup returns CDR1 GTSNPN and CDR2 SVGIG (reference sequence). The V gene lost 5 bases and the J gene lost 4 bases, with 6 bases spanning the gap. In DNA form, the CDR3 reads TGTGCCTGGGGCCGAAATCAGCCCCAGCATTTT. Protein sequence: CAWGRNQPQHF.

CDR3 sequence (DNA): TGTGCCAGCAGCGAACACGACGGACCCTACGAGCAGTACTTC. It codes for CASSEHDGPYEQYF. The chain links TRBV7-8 to TRBJ2-7; D gene uncertain. The V end lost 5 bases, the J end lost 2 bases, and 13 bases lay between the germline ends. The CDR3 is 14 residues long. Germline V gives CDR1 SGHVS, CDR2 FQNEAQ. The whole variable domain, remainder taken from reference TRBV7-8 and TRBJ2-7, is GAGVSQSPRYKVAKRGQDVALRCDPISGHVSLFWYQQALGQGPEFLTYFQNEAQLDKSGLPSDRFFAERPEGSVSTLKIQRTQQEDSAVYLCASSEHDGPYEQYFGPGTRLTVT.

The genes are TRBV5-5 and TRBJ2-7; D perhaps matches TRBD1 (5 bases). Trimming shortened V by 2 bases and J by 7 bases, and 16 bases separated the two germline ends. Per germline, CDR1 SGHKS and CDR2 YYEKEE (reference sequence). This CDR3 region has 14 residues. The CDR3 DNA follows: TGTGCCAGCAGCTTTTTTAAAGGGGAAGGGGAGCAGTACTTC. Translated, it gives CASSFFKGEGEQYF.

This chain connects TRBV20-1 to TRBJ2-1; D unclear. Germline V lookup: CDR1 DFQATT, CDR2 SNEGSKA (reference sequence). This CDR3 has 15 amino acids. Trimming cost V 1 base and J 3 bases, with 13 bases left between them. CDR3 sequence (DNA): TGCAGTGCTAGAGGAGGCAGTTTCCTCTACAATGAGCAGTTCTTC. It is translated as CSARGGSFLYNEQFF.

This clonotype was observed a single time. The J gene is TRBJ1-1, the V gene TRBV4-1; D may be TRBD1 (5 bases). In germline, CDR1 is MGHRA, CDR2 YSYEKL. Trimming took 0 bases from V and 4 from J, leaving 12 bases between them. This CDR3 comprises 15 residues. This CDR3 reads CASSQEWGSPTEAFF. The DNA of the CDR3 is TGCGCCAGCAGCCAAGAGTGGGGGAGTCCCACTGAAGCTTTCTTT.

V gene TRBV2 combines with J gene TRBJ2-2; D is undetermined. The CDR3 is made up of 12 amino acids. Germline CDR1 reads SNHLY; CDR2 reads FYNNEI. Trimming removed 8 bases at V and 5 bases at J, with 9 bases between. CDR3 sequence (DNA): TGTGCCAGCGAATTTGGGACCGGGGAGCTGTTTTTT. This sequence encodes CASEFGTGELFF.

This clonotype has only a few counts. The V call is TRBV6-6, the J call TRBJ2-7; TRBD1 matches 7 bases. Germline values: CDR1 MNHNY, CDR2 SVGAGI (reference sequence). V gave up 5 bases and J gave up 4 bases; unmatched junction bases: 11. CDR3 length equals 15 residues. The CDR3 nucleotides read TGTGCCAGCAGTCACCCGGGACAGAACGAGTACGAGCAGTACTTC. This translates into CASSHPGQNEYEQYF.

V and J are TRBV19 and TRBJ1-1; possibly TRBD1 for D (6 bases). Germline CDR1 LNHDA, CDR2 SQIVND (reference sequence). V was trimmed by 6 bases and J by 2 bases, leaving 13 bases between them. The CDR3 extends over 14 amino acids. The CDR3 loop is CASRGALLNTEAFF. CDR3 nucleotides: TGTGCCAGTAGGGGGGCCCTCTTAAACACTGAAGCTTTCTTT.

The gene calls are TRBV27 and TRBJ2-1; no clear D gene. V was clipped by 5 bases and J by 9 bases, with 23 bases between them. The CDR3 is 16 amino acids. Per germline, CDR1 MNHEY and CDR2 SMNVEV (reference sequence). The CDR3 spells CASSPYWAESSGEQFF. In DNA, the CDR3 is TGTGCCAGCAGTCCCTACTGGGCGGAGTCATCGGGTGAGCAGTTCTTC.